Shown below are 3 T cell receptor beta chains from a single sample sequenced in a study of T cells in localized non-small cell lung cancer. Libraries were prepared by immunoSEQ multiplex PCR; TCRdb keeps only in-frame clonotypes and omits some of them. The sample yields around 55,000 clones, around 87% seen once. The starting material was PBMCs, obtained before any cancer treatment. All receptors derive from a female donor with stage II lung adenocarcinoma.

This sequence joins TRBV12-5 and TRBJ1-2; perhaps TRBD1 as D (6 bases). This CDR3 is 16 amino acids long. Between the trimmed V and J ends, which lost 1 base and 3 bases, there was a span of 15 bases. CDR1 LGHNT and CDR2 FRNRAP come from the germline V gene. The CDR3 sequence: CASGLGSTGSDYGYTF. The CDR3 DNA reads as TGTGCTAGTGGTTTGGGAAGTACAGGGTCCGACTATGGCTACACCTTC.

This clone has a single count. This chain links TRBV5-1 with TRBJ2-1, with 10 nucleotides matching TRBD2. CDR3 length: 15 amino acids. Germline CDR1 SGHRS, CDR2 YFSETQ. After removal of 2 bases from V and 7 bases from J, the junction contained 6 bases not matched to a gene. This chain's CDR3 is CASSLSGGAENEQFF. The DNA for the CDR3 is TGCGCCAGCAGCTTAAGCGGGGGGGCGGAGAATGAGCAGTTCTTC.

There are many counts of this clone. The rearrangement joins TRBV29-1 to TRBJ2-1, with 11 bases matching TRBD2. The CDR3 covers 18 residues. Per the germline V gene, CDR1 is SQVTM and CDR2 is ANQGSEA. The junction had 21 bases not matched to a gene; V was cut back by 4 bases and J by 10 bases. The CDR3 bases are TGCAGCGTTGGAAAAGGGGCACTAGCGGGGGCTCGGGTAGGCGAGCAGTTCTTC. Protein: CSVGKGALAGARVGEQFF.